This passage covers 23 T cell receptor beta chains from one sample sequenced in a study of blood T cells in healthy people across ages. A second PCR, run for roughly 7 to 12 cycles, used a sample-barcoded 5' primer plus a J-beta primer mix. TCRdb reprocessed the 5' RACE reads with MiXCR, giving one entry per CDR3 protein. The sample lists 1,300,000 or so distinct CDR3 sequences; approximately 59% were seen once. The sequenced material came from blood. The receptor source for this set is a man aged 18 to 30 in good health.

The J gene is TRBJ2-7, the V gene TRBV7-9; 8 bases fit TRBD2. The germline gives CDR1 SEHNR, CDR2 FQNEAQ (reference sequence). V was clipped by 1 base and J by 1 base; unmatched bases: 6. The CDR3 spans 16 residues. The CDR3 is CASSLEFRGGSYEQYF. CDR3 coding DNA: TGTGCCAGCAGCTTAGAGTTCCGGGGGGGTTCCTACGAGCAGTACTTC.

This clonotype was observed a handful of times. The rearrangement uses TRBV3-1 and TRBJ2-7; 9 bases line up with TRBD2. After removal of 1 base from V and 0 bases from J, the junction contained 13 bases not matched to a gene. CDR1 and CDR2 (germline): LGHDT, YNNKEL (reference sequence). The CDR3 contains 19 residues. The CDR3 DNA reads TGTGCCAGCAGCCAAGGTCCCCTTGGACTAGCGCCGAGCTCCTACGAGCAGTACTTC. It codes for CASSQGPLGLAPSSYEQYF.

This chain uses TRBV7-2 with TRBJ2-3; the match to TRBD2 covers 11 bases. The CDR3 contains 17 residues. Germline loops: CDR1 SGHTA, CDR2 FQGNSA. The junction had 9 bases not matched to a gene; V was cut back by 5 bases and J by 2 bases. This chain's CDR3 is CASSLPSSGGYTDTQYF. In DNA, the CDR3 is TGTGCCAGCAGCCTCCCCTCTAGCGGGGGGTACACAGATACGCAGTATTTT. Complete variable domain (other parts from reference TRBV7-2 and TRBJ2-3): GAGVSQSPSNKVTEKGKDVELRCDPISGHTALYWYRQSLGQGLEFLIYFQGNSAPDKSGLPSDRFSAERTGGSVSTLTIQRTQQEDSAVYLCASSLPSSGGYTDTQYFGPGTRLTVL.

This clonotype was recorded only once. CDR3 in amino acids: CSATQVASLPTQYF. In nucleotides, the CDR3 is TGCAGTGCTACCCAGGTTGCCTCCCTTCCGACGCAGTATTTT. V usage is TRBV20-1 and J usage is TRBJ2-3; D is uncertain. This CDR3 contains 14 residues. The V and J ends lost 4 bases and 9 bases respectively, with 20 bases between them. Per germline, CDR1 DFQATT and CDR2 SNEGSKA (reference sequence).

The V call is TRBV7-8, the J call TRBJ2-7; 7 positions match TRBD1. V shed 5 bases and J 9 bases; nucleotides not matched to a gene: 7. This CDR3 contains 12 residues. The germline V gene encodes CDR1 SGHVS and CDR2 FQNEAQ. The CDR3 coding sequence is TGTGCCAGCAGCCCAGGACAGGCGGTGCAGTACTTC. Translation gives CASSPGQAVQYF.

The chain is built from TRBV24-1 and TRBJ2-7; possibly TRBD1 for D (6 bases). Germline CDR1 and CDR2: KGHDR and SFDVKD. V was cut by 5 bases and J by 10 bases, with 17 bases left in between. This CDR3 region has 13 residues. For the CDR3, the DNA is TGTGCCACCAGTGCCATTGGACGGACAGCTCAGTACTTC. This gives the protein CATSAIGRTAQYF.

The V and J genes are TRBV27 and TRBJ1-2; TRBD1 aligns across 9 bases. Trimming at V came to 5 bases and at J to 4 bases, leaving 14 bases not matched to a gene. Per germline, CDR1 MNHEY and CDR2 SMNVEV (reference sequence). The CDR3 sequence is 17 residues long. CDR3: CASSLSGTGNLIYGYTF. CDR3 sequence (DNA): TGTGCCAGCAGTCTCTCCGGGACAGGGAACCTTATCTATGGCTACACCTTC.

V gene TRBV15 combines with J gene TRBJ2-7; D remains unclear. Germline values: CDR1 LNHNV, CDR2 YYDKDF (reference sequence). Trimming took off 9 bases at V and 5 bases at J, with 20 bases between the two ends. The CDR3 is 14 residues long. CDR3 DNA: TGTGCCACAACCAAGACCGCCGCTGCGGACGAGCAGTACTTC. Translating it yields CATTKTAAADEQYF.

This clonotype has a single count. The chain recombines TRBV29-1 with TRBJ1-1; 8 nucleotides align to TRBD1. Germline CDR1 and CDR2: SQVTM and ANQGSEA. This CDR3 is 15 amino acids long. Losses at the gene ends were 7 bases for V and 2 bases for J; bases not matched to a gene: 12. The CDR3 DNA follows: TGCAGCGCCCAGGGGGCGATGGGACCCAACACTGAAGCTTTCTTT. It encodes CSAQGAMGPNTEAFF.

In nucleotides, the CDR3 is TGTGCCAGCAGTCGATTAGGTCTCTACGAGCAGTACTTC. It translates to CASSRLGLYEQYF. The chain combines TRBV7-9 with TRBJ2-7; D ambiguous. Germline CDR1 reads SEHNR; CDR2 reads FQNEAQ (reference sequence). The CDR3 contains 13 residues. The V and J ends lost 6 bases and 3 bases respectively, with 12 bases between them.

The chain uses TRBV20-1 and TRBJ2-5; D unclear. Between the trimmed V and J ends, which lost 6 bases and 5 bases, there was a span of 10 bases. The CDR3 length is 11 residues. Germline assignment: CDR1 DFQATT and CDR2 SNEGSKA (reference sequence). CDR3 residues: CSAPNGETQYF. The CDR3 DNA follows: TGCAGTGCCCCTAACGGCGAGACCCAGTACTTC.

The table lists this clonotype with a few counts. This chain connects TRBV20-1 to TRBJ2-7; 8 bases map to TRBD2. J lost 3 bases, V lost 6 bases, and 7 bases had no gene match. Looked up from germline, CDR1 is DFQATT and CDR2 is SNEGSKA (reference sequence). The CDR3 loop spans 13 amino acids. The DNA for the CDR3 is TGCAGTGCCCGTGGACTAGCTCTCTACGAGCAGTACTTC. Its protein product is CSARGLALYEQYF.

The V gene is TRBV7-9, the J gene TRBJ1-3; D unclear. The CDR3 has 17 amino acids. Germline assignment: CDR1 SEHNR and CDR2 FQNEAQ (reference sequence). Deletions cut 0 bases from V and 4 bases from J, with 16 bases between. The DNA of the CDR3 is TGTGCCAGCAGCTTAGCCCCCGTTACCGCTGGCGGAAACACCATATATTTT. Its translation is CASSLAPVTAGGNTIYF.

CDR3 sequence reads: CSARDLDRGQETQYF. The CDR3 coding sequence is TGCAGTGCTAGAGATTTGGACAGGGGCCAAGAGACCCAGTACTTC. The chain links TRBV20-1 to TRBJ2-5; 9 bases map to TRBD1. V was clipped by 0 bases and J by 1 base; unmatched bases: 3. CDR1 is DFQATT and CDR2 is SNEGSKA in the germline V gene (reference sequence). This CDR3 contains 15 residues.

The V and J genes are TRBV29-1 and TRBJ2-7; D might be TRBD2 (6 bases). The CDR3 is 13 amino acids. Trimming removed 7 bases at V and 7 bases at J, with 20 bases between. Germline V gene data show CDR1 as SQVTM and CDR2 as ANQGSEA. The DNA of the CDR3 is TGCAGCGCGGCGGTGCGGGATACGGATGAGCAGTACTTC. Residues: CSAAVRDTDEQYF.

This rearrangement joins TRBV4-1 to TRBJ2-3; 10 nucleotides match TRBD2. The CDR3 totals 15 residues. Germline V gene sequence: CDR1 MGHRA, CDR2 YSYEKL. After removal of 1 base from V and 5 bases from J, the junction contained 3 bases not matched to a gene. The CDR3 DNA reads TGCGCCAGCAGCCAAGGAACTAGCGGGAAAGATACGCAGTATTTT. Translating gives CASSQGTSGKDTQYF.

The V call is TRBV6-5, the J call TRBJ2-5, with D hard to call. With 2 bases removed from V and 1 base from J, the gap between germline ends came to 8 bases. This CDR3 region has 14 residues. Per germline, CDR1 MNHEY and CDR2 SVGAGI. The CDR3 sequence: CASSYGNTQETQYF. The DNA for the CDR3 is TGTGCCAGCAGTTACGGGAATACCCAAGAGACCCAGTACTTC.

The genes are TRBV7-9 and TRBJ2-7; D is tentatively TRBD1 or TRBD2 (6 bases each). The CDR3 has 17 amino acids. The germline V and J ends were trimmed by 5 bases and 4 bases, with 24 bases remaining between them. Looked up from germline, CDR1 is SEHNR and CDR2 is FQNEAQ (reference sequence). The CDR3 protein is CASSVGRGLRQVYEQYF. The CDR3 DNA follows: TGTGCCAGCAGCGTCGGACGGGGGCTAAGACAGGTGTACGAGCAGTACTTC.

Ten or more counts support this clonotype. This chain joins TRBV7-9 and TRBJ2-3; D remains ambiguous. Germline V gene sequence: CDR1 SEHNR, CDR2 FQNEAQ (reference sequence). CDR3 length: 14 amino acids. V was clipped by 5 bases and J by 5 bases, with 14 bases between them. CDR3 loop: CASSPSYVGDTQYF. CDR3 DNA sequence: TGTGCCAGCAGCCCATCCTATGTTGGAGATACGCAGTATTTT.

A word on this clonotype: The junction does not match germline at one end; this may be a read error. The chain has TRBV6-5 and TRBJ2-1; no clear D gene. Germline CDR1 is MNHEY and CDR2 is SVGAGI. The CDR3 sequence is 13 residues long. CDR3 in amino acids: CAGSYSDSNEQFF. The DNA of the CDR3 is TGTGCCGGCAGTTACTCGGATAGCAATGAGCAGTTCTTC.

The J gene is TRBJ2-7, the V gene TRBV27; D is undetermined. In germline, CDR1 is MNHEY, CDR2 SMNVEV (reference sequence). V was trimmed by 6 bases and J by 7 bases, leaving 16 bases between them. The CDR3 has 13 amino acids. CDR3 sequence: CASSQTAQWEQYF. CDR3 nucleotide sequence: TGTGCCAGCAGCCAGACGGCTCAGTGGGAGCAGTACTTC.

The J gene is TRBJ2-5, the V gene TRBV3-1; no clear D gene. Germline V CDR1 and CDR2: LGHDT, YNNKEL (reference sequence). There are 16 residues in the CDR3. The V and J ends lost 1 base and 1 base respectively, with 13 bases between them. The CDR3 sequence: CASSQGVGKPQETQYF. CDR3 nucleotides: TGTGCCAGCAGCCAAGGGGTGGGCAAGCCCCAAGAGACCCAGTACTTC.

The chain links TRBV24-1 to TRBJ2-7, with 7 bases aligning to TRBD1. Germline V gives CDR1 KGHDR, CDR2 SFDVKD. The CDR3 length is 15 residues. V gave up 5 bases and J gave up 0 bases; unmatched junction bases: 6. The CDR3 coding sequence is TGTGCCACCAGTGTGGGACAGCATGCCTCCTACGAGCAGTACTTC. This codes for CATSVGQHASYEQYF.